This is a list of T cell receptor beta chains from one sample in a study of T-cell reconstitution after alpha-beta-depleted transplantation in children. TCRdb itself ran the PCR reads through MiXCR, one entry per CDR3 protein. The repertoire holds 200,000 to 250,000 distinct CDR3 sequences, with approximately 11% as singletons. The sequencing here drew on PBMCs, taken before TCRalphabeta/CD19-depleted stem cell transplant. The source is a child younger than two with acute myeloid leukemia, due to receive a stem cell transplant. Each CDR3 is given without its conserved first and last residue. Each record gives: J gene, V gene, CDR3 protein.

TRBJ2-5	TRBV5-1	ASSLNIQETQY
TRBJ2-2	TRBV18	ASSPTGVFTGELF
TRBJ2-5	TRBV7-2	ASSLVSYKPEETQY
TRBJ2-1	TRBV7-9	ASSLGGLAGGYNEQF
TRBJ1-6	TRBV5-1	ASSLGAQYNSPLH
TRBJ2-3	TRBV7-3	ASSPIPGLAPDTQY
TRBJ2-6	TRBV11-3	ASSLSSFGANVLT
TRBJ2-4	TRBV20-1	SARGNNLGTRGRNIQY
TRBJ2-7	TRBV5-1	ASSLGGTGSFYEQY
TRBJ2-5	TRBV9	ASSVELAGAQETQY
TRBJ2-5	TRBV5-1	ASSVSGTVSETQY
TRBJ2-7	TRBV12-3/TRBV12-4	ASSFGKYEQY
TRBJ2-5	TRBV19	ASSMGTSPETQY
TRBJ1-1	TRBV7-2	ASSPQARDLIEAF
TRBJ2-3	TRBV6-6	ASSYLTDTQY